The rows below give T cell receptor beta chains drawn from one sample of a study of human T cells and chemical hapten exposure. TCRdb redid the calling of the RACE reads with MiXCR, one entry per CDR3 protein. This sample carries some 400,000 distinct CDR3 sequences, around 4.8% of them seen once, and the ten largest clones take under 3%. The sample consisted of whole blood, taken in connection with sensitization to the hapten diphenylcyclopropenone (DPC). These TCRs come from a woman aged 50 to 60 with alopecia areata. Some clones in this sample may be carry-over from other donors' samples. Both conserved end residues are part of each CDR3. The order of the fields is CDR3 protein, CDR3 DNA, clone size, V gene, J gene, D gene. A D gene is named only where the DNA matches it firmly. Clone sizes are given selectively: once, few, many, or a class where the clone is expanded.

CANNRDLNTEAFF	TGTGCCAACAACCGGGACCTTAACACTGAAGCTTTCTTT	few	TRBV10-3	TRBJ1-1	-
CASSLGSQGARQPQHF	TGTGCCAGCAGCTTAGGGTCCCAGGGGGCTAGACAGCCCCAGCATTTT	few	TRBV7-8	TRBJ1-5	TRBD1
CATSDEREEQFF	TGTGCCACCAGTGATGAAAGAGAGGAGCAGTTCTTC	many	TRBV24-1	TRBJ2-1	-
CASSQGGVDNQPQHF	TGTGCCAGCAGCCAAGGGGGAGTTGACAATCAGCCCCAGCATTTT	-	TRBV4-2	TRBJ1-5	-
CASSLITDTQYF	TGTGCCAGCAGCTTAATAACAGATACGCAGTATTTT	many	TRBV7-2	TRBJ2-3	-
CSVPMGETQYF	TGCAGCGTTCCCATGGGGGAGACCCAGTACTTC	-	TRBV29-1	TRBJ2-5	-
CASSFTTQRATDTQYF	TGTGCCAGCAGCTTCACTACGCAGCGGGCTACAGATACGCAGTATTTT	many	TRBV7-2	TRBJ2-3	-
CASSMGLAGSETQYF	TGTGCCAGCAGCATGGGACTAGCGGGAAGTGAGACCCAGTACTTC	many	TRBV7-2	TRBJ2-5	TRBD2
CASSSRTSGIFNEQFF	TGTGCCAGCAGCTCCCGGACTAGCGGGATATTCAATGAGCAGTTCTTC	few	TRBV7-2	TRBJ2-1	TRBD2
CASSLASTGNTEAFF	TGTGCCAGCAGCCTGGCTTCAACGGGTAACACTGAAGCTTTCTTT	-	TRBV5-5	TRBJ1-1	-
CASSITLAGGPYNEQFF	TGTGCCAGTAGTATTACCCTAGCGGGGGGCCCCTACAATGAGCAGTTCTTC	-	TRBV19	TRBJ2-1	TRBD2
CARSLQDSYNEQFF	TGTGCCAGAAGCCTCCAGGACTCCTACAATGAGCAGTTCTTC	-	TRBV5-3	TRBJ2-1	-
CASSPDAGTEAFF	TGTGCCAGCAGCCCGGACGCCGGCACTGAAGCTTTCTTT	many	TRBV28	TRBJ1-1	-
CASSPDGTGKKNIQYF	TGTGCCAGCAGCCCAGACGGGACAGGAAAGAAAAACATTCAGTACTTC	-	TRBV7-9	TRBJ2-4	TRBD1
CSASKSGGSGNTIYF	TGCAGTGCTAGCAAGTCAGGAGGTTCTGGAAACACCATATATTTT	few	TRBV20-1	TRBJ1-3	-
CASSERGQTQYF	TGTGCCAGCAGTGAAAGGGGGCAGACCCAGTACTTC	few	TRBV2	TRBJ2-5	TRBD1
CASSLRTSGGFKELFF	TGTGCCAGCAGTTTAAGAACTAGCGGGGGATTCAAGGAGCTGTTTTTT	many	TRBV27	TRBJ2-2	TRBD2
CASSSNLGGDTEVFF	TGTGCCAGCAGCTCCAACCTTGGGGGAGACACTGAAGTTTTCTTT	many	TRBV9	TRBJ1-1	-
CSGDRAGVTDTQYF	TGCAGCGGCGACAGGGCGGGGGTAACAGATACGCAGTATTTT	-	TRBV29-1	TRBJ2-3	-
CASSFKGDTDTQYF	TGTGCCAGCAGCTTTAAGGGAGACACAGATACGCAGTATTTT	few	TRBV5-4	TRBJ2-3	-
CASSEGRVYF	TGTGCCAGCAGTGAAGGGCGGGTGTACTTC	few	TRBV2	TRBJ2-7	-
CAISEVGEETQYF	TGTGCCATCAGTGAGGTCGGTGAAGAGACCCAGTACTTC	many	TRBV10-3	TRBJ2-5	-
CASSYSEGTPYEQYF	TGTGCCAGCAGTTACTCTGAAGGGACACCCTACGAGCAGTACTTC	-	TRBV6-5	TRBJ2-7	-
CATRRSGGRDTQYF	TGTGCCACCAGAAGAAGCGGGGGGAGAGATACGCAGTATTTT	few	TRBV15	TRBJ2-3	TRBD2
CASSLGQRGNQPQHF	TGTGCCAGCAGTTTGGGGCAGAGGGGCAATCAGCCCCAGCATTTT	-	TRBV6-2/TRBV6-3	TRBJ1-5	-
CSVRLTYEQYF	TGCAGCGTTCGCCTAACCTACGAGCAGTACTTC	few	TRBV29-1	TRBJ2-7	-
CSAGLAGSDTQYF	TGCAGTGCCGGACTAGCGGGGTCAGATACGCAGTATTTT	-	TRBV20-1	TRBJ2-3	TRBD2
CASSLALLANAYNEQFF	TGTGCCAGCAGCTTAGCCCTACTAGCTAACGCCTACAATGAGCAGTTCTTC	many	TRBV7-9	TRBJ2-1	-
CASNSDGTDTQYF	TGTGCCAGCAACTCCGATGGTACAGATACGCAGTATTTT	many	TRBV7-6	TRBJ2-3	-
CSAGQGGNTEAFF	TGCAGTGCTGGTCAGGGGGGGAACACTGAAGCTTTCTTT	-	TRBV20-1	TRBJ1-1	TRBD1
CASSWEGGSGNTIYF	TGTGCCAGCAGTTGGGAGGGCGGCTCTGGAAACACCATATATTTT	many	TRBV6-5	TRBJ1-3	-
CSAIELAGLSEQFF	TGCAGTGCTATCGAGCTAGCGGGTTTGAGTGAGCAGTTCTTC	few	TRBV20-1	TRBJ2-1	TRBD2
CSVEAGSGAFF	TGCAGCGTTGAAGCCGGGTCGGGAGCTTTCTTT	many	TRBV29-1	TRBJ1-1	-
CASSYDLADYEQYF	TGTGCCAGCAGTTACGATCTAGCGGACTACGAGCAGTACTTC	many	TRBV6-8	TRBJ2-7	TRBD2
CASSAGFTEAFF	TGTGCCAGCAGCGCGGGGTTCACTGAAGCTTTCTTT	many	TRBV2	TRBJ1-1	-